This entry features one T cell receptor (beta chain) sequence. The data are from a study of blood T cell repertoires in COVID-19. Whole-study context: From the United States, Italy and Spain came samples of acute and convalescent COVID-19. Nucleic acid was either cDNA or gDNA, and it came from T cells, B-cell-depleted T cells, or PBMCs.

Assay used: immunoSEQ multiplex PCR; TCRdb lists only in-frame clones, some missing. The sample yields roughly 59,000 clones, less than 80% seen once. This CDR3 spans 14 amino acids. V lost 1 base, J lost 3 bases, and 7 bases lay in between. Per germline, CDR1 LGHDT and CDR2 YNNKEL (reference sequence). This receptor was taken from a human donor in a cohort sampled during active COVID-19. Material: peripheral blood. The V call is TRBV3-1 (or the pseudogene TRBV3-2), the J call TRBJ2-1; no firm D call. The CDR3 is CASSQALLYNEQFF. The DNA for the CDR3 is TGTGCCAGCAGCCAAGCTCTCCTCTACAATGAGCAGTTCTTC.